The rows below give T cell receptor beta chains drawn from one sample of a study of blood T cell repertoires in COVID-19. Profiled with immunoSEQ multiplex PCR; TCRdb holds only in-frame clones, not every one. The sample yields 120,000 or so clones, roughly 80% seen once. Material: peripheral blood. The source is a human donor in a cohort sampled during active COVID-19. The CDR3 runs from the conserved cysteine through the conserved F or W. Each record gives: clone size, V gene, J gene, D gene, CDR3 DNA, CDR3 protein. D genes are given only for firm matches. Some rows have no size entry. The others give once, few or many, or a class for an expanded clone.

clone size: NA; V gene: TRBV28; J gene: TRBJ2-1; D gene: TRBD1; CDR3 DNA: TGTGCCAGCAGTTTCCAGGGGACAGGGCGAGTTGGGGAGCAGTTCTTC; CDR3 protein: CASSFQGTGRVGEQFF
clone size: NA; V gene: TRBV10-3; J gene: TRBJ2-4; D gene: TRBD2; CDR3 DNA: TGTGCCATCAGCGCGGGGGGGGATGGCAAAAACATTCAGTACTTC; CDR3 protein: CAISAGGDGKNIQYF
clone size: NA; V gene: TRBV7-2; J gene: TRBJ2-3; D gene: TRBD2; CDR3 DNA: TGTGCCAGCGCGCGGGAGGGCCTTGATACGCAGTATTTT; CDR3 protein: CASAREGLDTQYF
clone size: NA; V gene: TRBV2; J gene: TRBJ1-5; D gene: NA; CDR3 DNA: TGTGCCAGCAGTGATGAGGGCGTCCAGCCCCAGCATTTT; CDR3 protein: CASSDEGVQPQHF
clone size: few; V gene: TRBV5-1; J gene: TRBJ1-4; D gene: TRBD1; CDR3 DNA: TGCGCCAGCAGCTCGGGACAGGGGACGGATGAAAAACTGTTTTTT; CDR3 protein: CASSSGQGTDEKLFF
clone size: many; V gene: TRBV6-6; J gene: TRBJ1-1; D gene: NA; CDR3 DNA: TGTGCCAGCAGTTACTCGACCAGGGGGAACACTGAAGCTTTCTTT; CDR3 protein: CASSYSTRGNTEAFF
clone size: NA; V gene: TRBV9; J gene: TRBJ1-1; D gene: NA; CDR3 DNA: TGTGCCAGCAGCGTCGGACCGCTAGGGGGGGGCACTGAAGCTTTCTTT; CDR3 protein: CASSVGPLGGGTEAFF
clone size: NA; V gene: TRBV5-1; J gene: TRBJ2-2; D gene: NA; CDR3 DNA: TGCGCCAGCAGGTCCAGACTGGATATCAGTGGCACCGGGGAGCTGTTTTTT; CDR3 protein: CASRSRLDISGTGELFF
clone size: NA; V gene: TRBV30; J gene: TRBJ1-6; D gene: TRBD1; CDR3 DNA: TGTGCCTGGAGGGCCCGCGGACAGGGGGAGAGTTCACCCCTCCACTTT; CDR3 protein: CAWRARGQGESSPLHF
clone size: NA; V gene: TRBV6-6; J gene: TRBJ1-5; D gene: NA; CDR3 DNA: TGTGCCAGCAGTTACTCCTCCAATCAGCCCCAGCATTTT; CDR3 protein: CASSYSSNQPQHF
clone size: NA; V gene: TRBV7-2; J gene: TRBJ2-3; D gene: NA; CDR3 DNA: TGTGCCAGCAGCCGGTCATCAGATACGCAGTATTTT; CDR3 protein: CASSRSSDTQYF
clone size: NA; V gene: TRBV5-1; J gene: TRBJ2-1; D gene: NA; CDR3 DNA: TGCGCCAGCAGCTTGGAGGCTAGCAGTAGTGGCAATGAGCAGTTCTTC; CDR3 protein: CASSLEASSSGNEQFF
clone size: NA; V gene: TRBV28; J gene: TRBJ2-7; D gene: TRBD2; CDR3 DNA: TGTGCCAGCAGTTTATACCCCCGGACTAGTACATCCTACGAGCAGTACTTC; CDR3 protein: CASSLYPRTSTSYEQYF
clone size: NA; V gene: TRBV28; J gene: TRBJ2-5; D gene: TRBD1; CDR3 DNA: TGTGCCAGCAGTATGGCCGGGACAGGGGGCCGGGAGACCCAGTACTTC; CDR3 protein: CASSMAGTGGRETQYF
clone size: NA; V gene: TRBV3-1/TRBV3-2; J gene: TRBJ2-7; D gene: NA; CDR3 DNA: TGTGCCAGCAGCCAAGCAGGAGGCTCCTACGAGCAGTACTTC; CDR3 protein: CASSQAGGSYEQYF
clone size: NA; V gene: TRBV7-2; J gene: TRBJ1-3; D gene: NA; CDR3 DNA: TGTGCCAGCAGCTTTGACAGTCCGACGGGAAACACCATATATTTT; CDR3 protein: CASSFDSPTGNTIYF
clone size: NA; V gene: TRBV30; J gene: TRBJ1-1; D gene: TRBD1; CDR3 DNA: TGTGCCTTGGACAGGGAGAACACTGAAGCTTTCTTT; CDR3 protein: CALDRENTEAFF
clone size: NA; V gene: TRBV19; J gene: TRBJ1-4; D gene: TRBD1; CDR3 DNA: TGTGCCAGTAGTCCGACAGGGAGTTTTGAAAAACTGTTTTTT; CDR3 protein: CASSPTGSFEKLFF
clone size: NA; V gene: TRBV29-1; J gene: TRBJ1-2; D gene: TRBD1; CDR3 DNA: TGCAGCGCGAGTATCAGGGGGAGCTATGGCTACACCTTC; CDR3 protein: CSASIRGSYGYTF
clone size: NA; V gene: TRBV7-9; J gene: TRBJ1-2; D gene: NA; CDR3 DNA: TGTGCCAGCAGCTTAACCGCGGGAGCTAACTATGGCTACACCTTC; CDR3 protein: CASSLTAGANYGYTF
clone size: NA; V gene: TRBV20-1; J gene: TRBJ1-5; D gene: NA; CDR3 DNA: TGCAGTGCTAGTGGGGGGCGACAGCCCCAGCATTTT; CDR3 protein: CSASGGRQPQHF
clone size: NA; V gene: TRBV27; J gene: TRBJ2-7; D gene: NA; CDR3 DNA: TGTGCCAGCAGTGCTCGGGTACCTCCCTACGAGCAGTACTTC; CDR3 protein: CASSARVPPYEQYF
clone size: NA; V gene: TRBV28; J gene: TRBJ1-2; D gene: TRBD1; CDR3 DNA: TGTGCCAGCAGTTTTGGACAGGGAAGCTATGGCTACACCTTC; CDR3 protein: CASSFGQGSYGYTF
clone size: NA; V gene: TRBV5-4; J gene: TRBJ1-2; D gene: NA; CDR3 DNA: TGTGCCAGCAGCTTGGATCGCCAGGGTGGCTACACCTTC; CDR3 protein: CASSLDRQGGYTF
clone size: NA; V gene: TRBV6-1; J gene: TRBJ2-2; D gene: NA; CDR3 DNA: TGTGCCAGCAGTGAGATCACAGGGTCTTGGAACACCGGGGAGCTGTTTTTT; CDR3 protein: CASSEITGSWNTGELFF
clone size: NA; V gene: TRBV28; J gene: TRBJ2-7; D gene: TRBD1; CDR3 DNA: TGTGCCAGCAGCGGGACAGGGGGCCGCTACGAGCAGTACTTC; CDR3 protein: CASSGTGGRYEQYF
clone size: NA; V gene: TRBV3-1/TRBV3-2; J gene: TRBJ1-1; D gene: TRBD1; CDR3 DNA: TGTGCCAGCAGCCAAATACAGGGGAGGAGGAACACTGAAGCTTTCTTT; CDR3 protein: CASSQIQGRRNTEAFF
clone size: NA; V gene: TRBV7-2; J gene: TRBJ2-7; D gene: TRBD1; CDR3 DNA: TGTGCCAGCACCCCTGGGACAGGGTTCTACGAGCAGTACTTC; CDR3 protein: CASTPGTGFYEQYF
clone size: NA; V gene: TRBV28; J gene: TRBJ2-2; D gene: TRBD2; CDR3 DNA: TGTGCCAGCAGTTTAGTTCTAGCGGGATTCGTAGACACCGGGGAGCTGTTTTTT; CDR3 protein: CASSLVLAGFVDTGELFF
clone size: many; V gene: TRBV10-3; J gene: TRBJ1-3; D gene: NA; CDR3 DNA: TGTGCCATCAGGCCTGGACAGACCATAAACACCATATATTTT; CDR3 protein: CAIRPGQTINTIYF
clone size: NA; V gene: TRBV14; J gene: TRBJ2-7; D gene: NA; CDR3 DNA: TGTGCCAGCAGCCCTAATCGGGAGAGTTGGCGCGAGCAGTACTTC; CDR3 protein: CASSPNRESWREQYF
clone size: NA; V gene: TRBV24-1; J gene: TRBJ2-3; D gene: NA; CDR3 DNA: TGTGCCACCACGGAGCCTAGCACAGATACGCAGTATTTT; CDR3 protein: CATTEPSTDTQYF
clone size: few; V gene: TRBV6-2/TRBV6-3; J gene: TRBJ2-1; D gene: NA; CDR3 DNA: TGTGCCAGCAGTTCCCTCCGTTTCGCTCGGGGGAGCTCCTACAATGAGCAGTTCTTC; CDR3 protein: CASSSLRFARGSSYNEQFF
clone size: NA; V gene: TRBV6-8; J gene: TRBJ2-7; D gene: TRBD1; CDR3 DNA: TGTGCCAGCAGTTACTTGACAGGGCGCTACGAGCAGTACTTC; CDR3 protein: CASSYLTGRYEQYF
clone size: NA; V gene: TRBV29-1; J gene: TRBJ1-2; D gene: NA; CDR3 DNA: TGCAGCGTTCACGCCGGCTATGGCTACACCTTC; CDR3 protein: CSVHAGYGYTF
clone size: NA; V gene: TRBV10-3; J gene: TRBJ2-1; D gene: TRBD1; CDR3 DNA: TGTGCCATCAGTGACGGACAGGGGAGGAATGAGCAGTTCTTC; CDR3 protein: CAISDGQGRNEQFF
clone size: NA; V gene: TRBV6-6; J gene: TRBJ1-1; D gene: NA; CDR3 DNA: TGTGCCAGCACCCCTCCACAGAACACTGAAGCTTTCTTT; CDR3 protein: CASTPPQNTEAFF
clone size: NA; V gene: TRBV11-2; J gene: TRBJ2-1; D gene: TRBD2; CDR3 DNA: TGTGCCAGCAGCTTAGAAGCGGGAGGATACAATGAGCAGTTCTTC; CDR3 protein: CASSLEAGGYNEQFF
clone size: NA; V gene: TRBV9; J gene: TRBJ1-1; D gene: TRBD1; CDR3 DNA: TGTGCCAGCAGCGGCGGACAGGACCCAAGGGGGGCTTTCTTT; CDR3 protein: CASSGGQDPRGAFF
clone size: NA; V gene: TRBV5-8; J gene: TRBJ1-4; D gene: NA; CDR3 DNA: TGTGCCAGCAGCTTCCAGCCAGGGATTAATGAAAAACTGTTTTTT; CDR3 protein: CASSFQPGINEKLFF
clone size: NA; V gene: TRBV7-6; J gene: TRBJ2-1; D gene: TRBD1; CDR3 DNA: TGTGCCAGCAGCTTTGGGCAGGGGGAAGGCAATGAGCAGTTCTTC; CDR3 protein: CASSFGQGEGNEQFF
clone size: NA; V gene: TRBV19; J gene: TRBJ2-7; D gene: TRBD1; CDR3 DNA: TGTGCCAGTAGTATAGGGGGGACAGGGGACTACGAGCAGTACTTC; CDR3 protein: CASSIGGTGDYEQYF
clone size: NA; V gene: TRBV6-2/TRBV6-3; J gene: TRBJ2-2; D gene: NA; CDR3 DNA: TGTGCCAGCAGTTACTTACAACCGAACACCGGGGAGCTGTTTTTT; CDR3 protein: CASSYLQPNTGELFF
clone size: NA; V gene: TRBV28; J gene: TRBJ2-7; D gene: TRBD1; CDR3 DNA: TGTGCCAGCAGTTTCCGGCAGGGGGCTCGGAAGGCCCTTCAGTACTTC; CDR3 protein: CASSFRQGARKALQYF
clone size: once; V gene: TRBV18; J gene: TRBJ2-5; D gene: NA; CDR3 DNA: TGTGCCAGCTCACCCTCTACTATCAGGGGGACCCAGTACTTC; CDR3 protein: CASSPSTIRGTQYF
clone size: NA; V gene: TRBV27; J gene: TRBJ2-1; D gene: TRBD2; CDR3 DNA: TGTGCCAGCAGTACCTCGACTAGCGGGAGCTACAATGAGCAGTTCTTC; CDR3 protein: CASSTSTSGSYNEQFF
clone size: NA; V gene: TRBV4-1; J gene: TRBJ1-1; D gene: NA; CDR3 DNA: TGCGCCAGCCGGGGGATGGGCACTGAAGCTTTCTTT; CDR3 protein: CASRGMGTEAFF
clone size: NA; V gene: TRBV3-1/TRBV3-2; J gene: TRBJ1-1; D gene: NA; CDR3 DNA: TGTGCCAGCAGCCAAAGAGACGGAACCTGGGCCACTGAAGCTTTCTTT; CDR3 protein: CASSQRDGTWATEAFF
clone size: NA; V gene: TRBV5-1; J gene: TRBJ1-3; D gene: NA; CDR3 DNA: TGCGCCAGCAGCTTGGACTTTAGCCGAGATTCCGGAAACACCATATATTTT; CDR3 protein: CASSLDFSRDSGNTIYF
clone size: NA; V gene: TRBV4-3; J gene: TRBJ2-2; D gene: NA; CDR3 DNA: TGCGCCAGCAGCCACCTCACCGGGGAGCTGTTTTTT; CDR3 protein: CASSHLTGELFF